Listed here are 18 T cell receptor beta chains from one sample, sequenced in a study of blood T cells in healthy people across ages (dated by TCRdb to between 2014 and 2017). Libraries were constructed by 5' RACE. Reads for this sample came from an Illumina HiSeq 2500. A second PCR of roughly 7 to 11 cycles was performed with a sample-barcoded 5' primer and a J-beta primer mix. TCRdb reprocessed the public reads (quality trimming at Q25 with fastp, clone calling with MiXCR) and kept in-frame beta chains. Entries that share a CDR3 protein sequence are merged under the most common genes and DNA. This sample comprises about 1,800,000 distinct CDR3 sequences, roughly 28% of them detected only once. The top ten clones comprise approximately 7.7% of the sample. Material for sequencing was blood. Source of these receptors: a woman in her 30s in good health.

Notes on this clonotype: A single base separates this from a much larger clone, so it may be a read error. J is TRBJ2-1 and V is TRBV7-9; D perhaps matches TRBD2 (6 bases). Matching the DNA end better, TRBJ2-7 makes the J call doubtful. The germline V gene has CDR1 SEHNR and CDR2 FQNEAQ (reference sequence). This CDR3 spans 16 amino acids. The CDR3 reads CASSPRSTSSYNEQYF. The CDR3 region has the DNA TGTGCCAGCAGCCCCCGGTCTACTAGCTCCTACAATGAGCAGTACTTC.

V is TRBV11-2 and J is TRBJ2-3; the D gene is possibly TRBD1 (6 bases). The CDR3 consists of 16 residues. Germline CDR1 and CDR2: SGHAT and FQNNGV. V lost 5 bases and J lost 0, with 15 bases in between. The CDR3 bases are TGTGCCAGCAGCAACCAGGGGTTAGGGAGCACAGATACGCAGTATTTT. Protein sequence: CASSNQGLGSTDTQYF.

The chain combines TRBV12-3 or TRBV12-4 with TRBJ2-1; perhaps TRBD2 as D (6 bases). V lost 2 bases and J 9 bases, leaving 17 bases between the germline ends. This CDR3 is 15 amino acids long. The CDR3 protein is CASSLRTNGDSEQFF. The CDR3 region has the DNA TGTGCCAGCAGTTTAAGGACTAACGGGGACTCTGAGCAGTTCTTC.

A few counts support this clonotype. The genes are TRBV20-1 and TRBJ2-1, with 10 bases identical to TRBD2. V dropped 1 base and J dropped 8; count of bases not matched to a gene: 8. The germline CDR1 and CDR2 sequences are DFQATT and SNEGSKA (reference sequence). There are 15 residues in the CDR3. CDR3 protein: CSARVPGLATDEQFF. The CDR3 coding sequence is TGCAGTGCTAGAGTACCGGGACTAGCGACCGATGAGCAGTTCTTC.

The chain is built from TRBV7-6 and TRBJ1-5; no definite D call. The germline V gene has CDR1 SGHVS and CDR2 FNYEAQ. This CDR3 has 13 amino acids. V gave up 2 bases and J gave up 7 bases, with 9 bases separating them. This chain's CDR3 is CASSLNQWQPQHF. The DNA for the CDR3 is TGTGCCAGCAGCTTAAATCAATGGCAGCCCCAGCATTTT.

The J gene is TRBJ1-1, the V gene TRBV7-9; D unclear. The V end was cut by 3 bases, the J end by 1 base, with 6 bases between. The germline gives CDR1 SEHNR, CDR2 FQNEAQ (reference sequence). The CDR3 length is 13 residues. CDR3 sequence reads: CASSLFANTEAFF. The CDR3 DNA reads as TGTGCCAGCAGCTTGTTCGCGAACACTGAAGCTTTCTTT.

About this clonotype: At one end the junction does not follow the germline gene, possibly because of a read error. The chain links TRBV28 to TRBJ2-1; TRBD2 is a possible D gene (5 bases). This CDR3 comprises 12 residues. Germline V lookup: CDR1 MDHEN, CDR2 SYDVKM. This CDR3 is CATSDRTGAQFF. DNA of the CDR3: TGTGCCACCAGTGATCGGACTGGTGCTCAGTTCTTC.

Concerning this clonotype: A read error may account for a junction end that differs from germline. This chain connects TRBV9 to TRBJ2-2; D call uncertain. Germline values: CDR1 SGDLS, CDR2 YYNGEE. The CDR3 totals 12 residues. The CDR3 region is CASSKYTRELFF. As DNA, the CDR3 is TGTGCCAGCAGCAAATACACCAGGGAGCTGTTTTTT.

The V gene is TRBV20-1, the J gene TRBJ2-5; 7 nucleotides match TRBD1. Per germline, CDR1 DFQATT and CDR2 SNEGSKA (reference sequence). J was trimmed by 8 bases and V by 5 bases; bases with no gene match: 5. The CDR3 length is 11 residues. CDR3 nucleotides: TGCAGTGCTTCGGACAGGCGAACCCAGTACTTC. Residues: CSASDRRTQYF.

This clonotype has a count of ten or more. The rearrangement joins TRBV12-3 or TRBV12-4 to TRBJ2-4, with a weak D call TRBD2 (5 bases). V dropped 2 bases and J dropped 0 bases, with 20 bases sitting between them. The CDR3 loop spans 19 amino acids. The DNA of the CDR3 is TGTGCCAGCAGTTTAATCCGAGACTACCTCAGAGTAGCCAAAAACATTCAGTACTTC. It translates to CASSLIRDYLRVAKNIQYF.

The chain has TRBV2 and TRBJ2-2; D unclear. The length of the CDR3 is 14 residues. Germline assignment: CDR1 SNHLY and CDR2 FYNNEI. The ends were cut back, 7 bases at V and 3 bases at J, with 12 bases in the middle. The CDR3 coding sequence is TGTGCCAGCAAGAAGGACCGGCACACCGGGGAGCTGTTTTTT. Its translation: CASKKDRHTGELFF. The full variable domain, in which reference TRBV2 and TRBJ2-2 provide the parts outside the CDR3, is EPEVTQTPSHQVTQMGQEVILRCVPISNHLYFYWYRQILGQKVEFLVSFYNNEISEKSEIFDDQFSVERPDGSNFTLKIRSTKLEDSAMYFCASKKDRHTGELFFGEGSRLTVL.

This chain uses TRBV6-5 with TRBJ2-3; D uncertain. Germline-derived CDR1 and CDR2 are MNHEY and SVGAGI. This CDR3 region has 13 residues. V was clipped by 7 bases and J by 1 base, with 9 bases between them. DNA of the CDR3: TGTGCCAGCAATCGGGCCCGCACAGATACGCAGTATTTT. This sequence encodes CASNRARTDTQYF.

This clonotype was detected only a few times. This chain joins TRBV20-1 and TRBJ2-3; possible D gene TRBD2, 6 bases. Germline CDR1 DFQATT, CDR2 SNEGSKA (reference sequence). The CDR3 is 16 amino acids. Trimming took off 0 bases at V and 1 base at J, with 14 bases between the two ends. In nucleotides, the CDR3 is TGCAGTGCTAGAGATTACATGGCTAGCGGCACAGATACGCAGTATTTT. Protein product: CSARDYMASGTDTQYF.

The V gene is TRBV12-3 or TRBV12-4, the J gene TRBJ2-7, with a weak D call TRBD1 (7 bases). The end of the DNA is better explained by TRBJ2-5, so the J call may be wrong. The length of the CDR3 is 17 residues. CDR3: CASSLRGGASGVETQYF. The DNA for the CDR3 is TGTGCCAGCAGTTTACGAGGGGGCGCTTCGGGAGTTGAGACCCAGTACTTC.

This clonotype was observed a few times. This chain connects TRBV29-1 to TRBJ2-5; D is undetermined. This CDR3 comprises 14 residues. The germline V gene encodes CDR1 SQVTM and CDR2 ANQGSEA. V shed 8 bases and J shed 2 bases, with 18 bases lying between them. CDR3 amino acids: CSFEDGSAQETQYF. CDR3 coding DNA: TGCAGCTTCGAGGACGGCTCGGCTCAAGAGACCCAGTACTTC.

Only a few counts were recorded for this clonotype. V and J are TRBV10-3 and TRBJ2-5; either TRBD1 or TRBD2 may fit D (5 bases each). The germline V gene encodes CDR1 ENHRY and CDR2 SYGVKD. The CDR3 length is 14 residues. V lost 2 bases and J lost 5, with 12 bases in between. CDR3 region: CAISEGTQSETQYF. In DNA, the CDR3 is TGTGCCATCAGTGAGGGGACCCAATCGGAGACCCAGTACTTC.

V gene TRBV15 combines with J gene TRBJ1-2; D remains ambiguous. This CDR3 contains 12 residues. Per the germline V gene, CDR1 is LNHNV and CDR2 is YYDKDF (reference sequence). The V and J ends lost 5 bases and 5 bases respectively, with 9 bases between them. CDR3 loop: CATSQNGYGYTF. As DNA, the CDR3 is TGTGCCACCAGCCAAAACGGGTATGGCTACACCTTC. The full variable domain, its missing parts supplied by reference TRBV15 and TRBJ1-2, is DAMVIQNPRYQVTQFGKPVTLSCSQTLNHNVMYWYQQKSSQAPKLLFHYYDKDFNNEADTPDNFQSRRPNTSFCFLDIRSPGLGDTAMYLCATSQNGYGYTFGSGTRLTVV.

Of note for this clonotype: A read error may be the cause here, since a much bigger clone is one base away. The chain uses TRBV29-1 and TRBJ2-4; the D gene is possibly TRBD1 (5 bases). Trimming took off 3 bases at V and 13 bases at J, with 19 bases between the two ends. Germline values: CDR1 SQVTM, CDR2 ANQGSEA. CDR3 size: 13 residues. The CDR3 here is CSVDLGPRDEQYF. The CDR3 bases are TGCAGCGTTGATCTGGGGCCGCGCGATGAGCAGTACTTC.